This T cell receptor (beta chain) is from a study of shared clonotypes between healthy human individuals (TCRdb year 2020). Study-level background: A couple of women and a few men aged 18 to 49 years were included in the cohort. Between about 0.8 and 9 billion PBMCs per donor were obtained by leukapheresis. To estimate repertoire size and how much clonotypes are shared between individuals, the study performed deep sequencing of blood TCR repertoires from roughly five healthy adults. Per donor, three plates each were used for CD4 naive and CD4 memory, two for CD8 naive, and one for CD8 memory. Different laboratories and diverse techniques were used to prepare libraries and sequence TCR repertoires, to increase sequencing depth and limit assay-specific biases. The paper's findings and limits, for the study overall: Sampling was restricted to blood, and TCR repertoires in tissues likely differ from the TCR repertoires found in blood. Because the study included only a small number of donors, the genetic and exposure-history diversity represented was limited. Higher generation probabilities were observed for clonotypes shared by all four sorted-subset donors than for non-shared clonotypes. Pairwise subsampling led to the expectation that sequencing depth would affect the degree of clonotype sharing among donors. Around 5.4% of naive CD4, around 4% of naive CD8, about 2.1% of memory CD4, and 0.35% to 0.4% of memory CD8 clonotypes were shared across a few donors. Estimated clonotype richness was generally larger for naive than for memory subsets. Incomplete sequencing was indicated by rarefaction of sorted-subset datasets, despite the large sequencing depth.

Using the deep immunoSEQ assay, multiplex PCR amplified TCR CDR3 regions from genomic DNA. For each cell subset, the extracted genomic DNA was distributed evenly across all wells of several immunoSEQ 96-well plates, and each plate served as one replicate. For sorted subsets, 200 to 250 ng genomic DNA, equal to 30,000 to 35,000 T cell genomes, was loaded into each replicate PCR. Purified libraries were quantified with a Qubit 3.0 fluorometer, sized on a Bioanalyzer 2100, and re-quantified with the KAPA Library Quantification kit. Every immunoSEQ 96-well plate was sequenced on a separate single-read 150-cycle Illumina NextSeq 550 flow cell. On the study's bioinformatics: The immunoSEQ output contained only junctional sequences without quality scores, so filtering could not match that applied to full-length reads. To assign V/J genes and CDR3, sequences were annotated against IMGT germline references using PyIR, a Python wrapper for IgBLAST v1.9. Reads were removed for weak V/J assignments (E-value above 1e-6), missing CDR3, stop codons, out-of-frame junctions, or ambiguous translated residues. V3J clonotypes were defined as sequences sharing the same inferred V gene, J gene, and CDR3 amino acid sequence. To compute the percentage overlap between repertoires, the number of shared unique clonotypes was divided by the size of the smaller repertoire. Richness of each repertoire was evaluated using RTK rarefaction, the Chao1 estimator, and Recon v2.1 estimates of unobserved clonotypes. OLGA was used to compute generation probabilities for all TCRbeta clonotypes that the gDNA method yielded from a few donors. As stored in TCRdb, this immuneACCESS dataset retains in-frame rearrangements with V and J assigned. A fraction of the clones does not appear; measured against another copy, unresolved V genes explain less than half of the discrepancy, and the remainder lacks a known reason. That table supplies the V and J calls and clone size; D and trimming were determined from the DNA. A total of 400,000 to 600,000 clones appear in this sample, approximately 95% of them only once. The ten largest account for about 0.064% of the sample.

Donors were healthy HIV-negative adults with no recently reported acute infections or vaccinations. All donors were Caucasian adults living in Nashville, Tennessee, USA. Magnetic negative selection was used to enrich CD4+ T cells, after which naive cells were positively selected on CD45RA and the negative fraction became the memory subset. Blood was collected by leukapheresis, and PBMCs were isolated by Ficoll-Histopaque density gradient centrifugation and then cryopreserved in liquid nitrogen vapor phase. Analytical flow cytometry was used to check the purity and quantity of every magnetically sorted T cell population. Each sorted fraction had its genomic DNA isolated and then quantified by UV absorbance on a Nanodrop 2000c. As for this clone: The antigen this receptor binds is unknown. Per-base quality was not reported, and no clone a single base away is much larger than it.

The CDR1 and CDR2 encoded by the germline V gene are KGHSH and LQKENI. V is cut by 2 bases and J by 3 bases, and the space between the germline ends is 17 bases. Spanning cysteine to phenylalanine, the CDR3 consists of 16 amino acids. The DNA shown is the 48-base CDR3, in frame from base 1. Sequencing was carried out using naive CD4+ T cells sorted from blood. The cell subset or site label of this sample denotes: CD45RA+ positively selected. This clonotype was sampled from a woman under 40 in good health. The V and J segments used are TRBV18 and TRBJ2-7; the D assignment is uncertain and may be TRBD1 or TRBD2, with 5 bases supporting each. Here is the DNA: TGTGCCAGCTCACCATCTCCCGGGACCGCAGTCTACGAGCAGTACTTC. Translated, it reads CASSPSPGTAVYEQYF.